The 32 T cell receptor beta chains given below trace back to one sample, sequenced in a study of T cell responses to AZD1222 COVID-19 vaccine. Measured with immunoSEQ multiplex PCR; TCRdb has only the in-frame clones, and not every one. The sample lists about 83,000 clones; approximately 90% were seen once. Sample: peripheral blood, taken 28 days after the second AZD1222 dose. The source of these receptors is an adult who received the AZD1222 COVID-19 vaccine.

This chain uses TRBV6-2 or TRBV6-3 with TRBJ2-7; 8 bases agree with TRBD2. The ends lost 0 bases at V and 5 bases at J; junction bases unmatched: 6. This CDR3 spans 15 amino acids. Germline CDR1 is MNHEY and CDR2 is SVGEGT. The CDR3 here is CASSYSSLAGNEQYF. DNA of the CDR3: TGTGCCAGCAGTTACTCGAGCCTAGCGGGCAACGAGCAGTACTTC.

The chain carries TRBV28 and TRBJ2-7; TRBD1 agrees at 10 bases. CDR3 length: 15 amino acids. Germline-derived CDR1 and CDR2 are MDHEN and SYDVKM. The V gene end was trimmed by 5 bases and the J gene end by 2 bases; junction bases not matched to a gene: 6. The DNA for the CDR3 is TGTGCCAGCAGTCGCGGGACAGGGGCGACCTACGAGCAGTACTTC. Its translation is CASSRGTGATYEQYF.

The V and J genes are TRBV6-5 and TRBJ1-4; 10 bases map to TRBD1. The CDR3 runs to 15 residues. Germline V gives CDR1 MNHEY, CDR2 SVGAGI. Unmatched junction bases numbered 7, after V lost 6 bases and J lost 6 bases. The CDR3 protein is CASRNTGTGDEKLFF. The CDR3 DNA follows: TGTGCCAGCAGGAACACCGGGACAGGGGATGAAAAACTGTTTTTT.

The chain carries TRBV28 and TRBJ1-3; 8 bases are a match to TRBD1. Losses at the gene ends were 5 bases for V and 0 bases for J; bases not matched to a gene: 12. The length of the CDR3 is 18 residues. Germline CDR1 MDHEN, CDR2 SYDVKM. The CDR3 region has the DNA TGTGCCAGCAGTCTGAGCCCAGGGGGCTGGAGCTCTGGAAACACCATATATTTT. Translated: CASSLSPGGWSSGNTIYF.

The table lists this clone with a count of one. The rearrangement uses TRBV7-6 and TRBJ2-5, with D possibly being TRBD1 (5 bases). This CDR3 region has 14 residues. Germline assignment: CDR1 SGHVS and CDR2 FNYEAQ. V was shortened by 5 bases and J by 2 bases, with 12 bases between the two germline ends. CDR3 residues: CASSRTGQQETQYF. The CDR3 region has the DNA TGTGCCAGCAGCCGAACAGGACAACAAGAGACCCAGTACTTC. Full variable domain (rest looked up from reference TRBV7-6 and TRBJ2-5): GAGVSQSPRYKVTKRGQDVALRCDPISGHVSLYWYRQALGQGPEFLTYFNYEAQQDKSGLPNDRFSAERPEGSISTLTIQRTEQRDSAMYRCASSRTGQQETQYFGPGTRLLVL.

DNA of the CDR3: TGTGCCAGCAGTCGTCCGGGACAGGGATTGGGCTACGAGCAGTACTTC. Amino acid sequence: CASSRPGQGLGYEQYF. This chain joins TRBV6-4 and TRBJ2-7, with 9 bases lining up with TRBD1. This CDR3 is built from 16 residues. Germline CDR1 reads MRHNA; CDR2 reads SNTAGT. V lost 5 bases to trimming and J lost 3 bases; unmatched junction nucleotides: 11.

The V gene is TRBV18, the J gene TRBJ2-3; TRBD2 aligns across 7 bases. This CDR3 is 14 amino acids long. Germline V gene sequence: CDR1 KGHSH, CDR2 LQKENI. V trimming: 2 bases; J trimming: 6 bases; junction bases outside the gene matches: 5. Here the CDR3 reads CASSPRLAGDTQYF. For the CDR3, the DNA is TGTGCCAGCTCACCAAGACTAGCAGGTGATACGCAGTATTTT.

The CDR3 bases are TGTGCCAGCAGCGGGAGCGGGAGCTCCTACAATGAGCAGTTCTTC. It codes for CASSGSGSSYNEQFF. This chain connects TRBV9 to TRBJ2-1, with TRBD2 matching 8 bases. CDR1 SGDLS and CDR2 YYNGEE come from the germline V gene. V lost 3 bases to trimming and J lost 0 bases; unmatched junction nucleotides: 2. The CDR3 loop spans 15 amino acids.

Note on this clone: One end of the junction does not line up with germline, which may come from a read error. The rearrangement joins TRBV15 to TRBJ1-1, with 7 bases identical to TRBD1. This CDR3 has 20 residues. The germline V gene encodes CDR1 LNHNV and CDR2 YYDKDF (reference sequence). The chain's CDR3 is CAPPRLPRVGGAGADTEAFF. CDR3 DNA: TGCGCCCCCCCCCGCCTCCCACGGGTAGGGGGCGCCGGGGCTGACACTGAAGCTTTCTTT.

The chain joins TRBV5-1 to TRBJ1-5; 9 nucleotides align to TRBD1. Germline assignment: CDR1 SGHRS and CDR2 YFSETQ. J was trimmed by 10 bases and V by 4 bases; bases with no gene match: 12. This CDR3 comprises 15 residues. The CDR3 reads CASSETQGAGAPQHF. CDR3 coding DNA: TGCGCCAGCAGCGAAACACAGGGGGCCGGAGCACCCCAGCATTTT.

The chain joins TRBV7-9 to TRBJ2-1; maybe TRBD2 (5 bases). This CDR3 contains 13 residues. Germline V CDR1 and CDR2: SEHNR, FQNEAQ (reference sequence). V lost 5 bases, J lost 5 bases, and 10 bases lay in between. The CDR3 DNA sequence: TGTGCCAGCAGCCCTGGGAGCAACAATGAGCAGTTCTTC. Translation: CASSPGSNNEQFF.

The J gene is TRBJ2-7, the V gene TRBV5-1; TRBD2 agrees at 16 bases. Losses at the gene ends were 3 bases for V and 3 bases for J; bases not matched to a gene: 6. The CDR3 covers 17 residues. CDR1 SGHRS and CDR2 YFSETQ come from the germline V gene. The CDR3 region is CASSYGTSGRESYEQYF. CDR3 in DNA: TGCGCCAGCAGCTACGGGACTAGCGGGAGGGAAAGCTACGAGCAGTACTTC. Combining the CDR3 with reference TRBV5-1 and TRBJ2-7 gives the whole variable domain KAGVTQTPRYLIKTRGQQVTLSCSPISGHRSVSWYQQTPGQGLQFLFEYFSETQRNKGNFPGRFSGRQFSNSRSEMNVSTLELGDSALYLCASSYGTSGRESYEQYFGPGTRLTVT.

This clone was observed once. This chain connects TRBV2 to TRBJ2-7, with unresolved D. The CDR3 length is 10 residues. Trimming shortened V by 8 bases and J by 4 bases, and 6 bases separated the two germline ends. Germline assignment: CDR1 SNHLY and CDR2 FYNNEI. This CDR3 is CASYGYEQYF. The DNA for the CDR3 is TGTGCCAGCTATGGATACGAGCAGTACTTC.

This chain's CDR3 is CSASGTGEQYF. In nucleotides, the CDR3 is TGCAGCGCCTCCGGGACAGGCGAGCAGTACTTC. The chain uses TRBV20-1 and TRBJ2-7; 8 nucleotides align to TRBD1. Germline CDR1 and CDR2: DFQATT and SNEGSKA (reference sequence). CDR3 length: 11 residues.

For the CDR3, the DNA is TGTGCCAGTAGTCAAACCAGAACCCTTTATAGCAATCAGCCCCAGCATTTT. Translated, it gives CASSQTRTLYSNQPQHF. The gene calls are TRBV19 and TRBJ1-5; D not certain. Trimming shortened V by 5 bases and J by 0 bases, and 17 bases separated the two germline ends. CDR3 size: 17 residues. CDR1 is LNHDA, CDR2 SQIVND, per germline (reference sequence).

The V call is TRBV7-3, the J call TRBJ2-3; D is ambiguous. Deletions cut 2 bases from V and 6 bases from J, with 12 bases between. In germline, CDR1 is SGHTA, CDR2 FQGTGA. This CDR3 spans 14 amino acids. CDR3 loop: CASSLGVTSDTQYF. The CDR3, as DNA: TGTGCCAGCAGCTTAGGGGTAACATCGGATACGCAGTATTTT.

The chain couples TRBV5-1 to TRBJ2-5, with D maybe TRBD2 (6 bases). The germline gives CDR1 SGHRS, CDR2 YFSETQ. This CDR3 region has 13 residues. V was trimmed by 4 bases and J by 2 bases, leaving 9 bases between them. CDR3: CASSTGLQETQYF. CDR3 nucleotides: TGCGCCAGCAGCACGGGACTTCAAGAGACCCAGTACTTC.

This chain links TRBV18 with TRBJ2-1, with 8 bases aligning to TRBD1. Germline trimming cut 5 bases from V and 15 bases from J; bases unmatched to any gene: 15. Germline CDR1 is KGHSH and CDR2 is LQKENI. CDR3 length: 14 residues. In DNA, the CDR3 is TGTGCCAGCTCAACGACGACAGGGGATACGGATCCGTTCTTC. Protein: CASSTTTGDTDPFF.

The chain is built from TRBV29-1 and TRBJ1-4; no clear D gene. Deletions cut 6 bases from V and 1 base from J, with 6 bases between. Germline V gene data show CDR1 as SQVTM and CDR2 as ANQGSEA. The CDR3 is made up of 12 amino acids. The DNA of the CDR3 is TGCAGCGTCCTCAAAACTAATGAAAAACTGTTTTTT. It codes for CSVLKTNEKLFF.

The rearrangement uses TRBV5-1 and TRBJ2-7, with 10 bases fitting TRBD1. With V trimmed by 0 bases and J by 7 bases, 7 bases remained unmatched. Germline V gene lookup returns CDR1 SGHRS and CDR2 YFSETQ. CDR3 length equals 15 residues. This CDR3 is CASSLERQGAKEQYF. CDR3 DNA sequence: TGCGCCAGCAGCTTGGAGCGACAGGGGGCAAAAGAGCAGTACTTC.

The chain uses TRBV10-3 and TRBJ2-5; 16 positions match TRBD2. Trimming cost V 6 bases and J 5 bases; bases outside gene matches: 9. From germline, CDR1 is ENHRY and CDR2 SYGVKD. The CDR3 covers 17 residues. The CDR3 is CAIRPGLAGGGGETQYF. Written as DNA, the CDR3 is TGTGCCATCAGGCCGGGACTAGCGGGAGGGGGAGGGGAGACCCAGTACTTC.

The CDR3 loop is CASSWDSNTGELFF. The CDR3 DNA reads as TGTGCCAGCAGTTGGGACAGCAACACCGGGGAGCTGTTTTTT. The chain links TRBV7-3 to TRBJ2-2; 7 bases agree with TRBD1. CDR3 size: 14 residues. V trimming: 6 bases; J trimming: 2 bases; junction bases outside the gene matches: 3. CDR1 is SGHTA and CDR2 is FQGTGA in the germline V gene.

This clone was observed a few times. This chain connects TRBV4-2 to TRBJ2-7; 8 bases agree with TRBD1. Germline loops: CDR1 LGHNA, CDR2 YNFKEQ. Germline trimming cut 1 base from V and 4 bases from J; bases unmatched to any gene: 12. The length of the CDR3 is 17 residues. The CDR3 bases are TGTGCCAGCAGCCAAGCGCCACAGGGGGATCCCTCGTACGAGCAGTACTTC. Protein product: CASSQAPQGDPSYEQYF.

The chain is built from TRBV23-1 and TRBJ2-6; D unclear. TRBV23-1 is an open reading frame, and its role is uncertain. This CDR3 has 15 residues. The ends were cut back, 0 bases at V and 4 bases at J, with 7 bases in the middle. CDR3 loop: CASSQSSWGANVLTF. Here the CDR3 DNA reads TGCGCCAGCAGTCAATCGTCGTGGGGGGCCAACGTCCTGACTTTC.

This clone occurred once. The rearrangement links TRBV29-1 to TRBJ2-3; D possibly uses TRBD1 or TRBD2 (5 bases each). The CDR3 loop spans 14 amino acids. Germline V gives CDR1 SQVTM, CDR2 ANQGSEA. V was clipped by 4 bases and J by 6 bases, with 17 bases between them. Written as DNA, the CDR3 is TGCAGCGTTGCCCGGGGCCATGGGGCGGATACGCAGTATTTT. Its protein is CSVARGHGADTQYF.

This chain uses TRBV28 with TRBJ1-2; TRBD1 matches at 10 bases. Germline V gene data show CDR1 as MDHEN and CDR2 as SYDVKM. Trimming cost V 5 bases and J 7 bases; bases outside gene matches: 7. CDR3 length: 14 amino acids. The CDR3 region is CASSKGTGVGGYTF. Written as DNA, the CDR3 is TGTGCCAGCAGTAAAGGGACAGGGGTTGGTGGCTACACCTTC.

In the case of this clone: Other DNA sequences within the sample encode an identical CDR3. In DNA form, the CDR3 reads TGTGCCAGCTCACCGACTCGGGGTAACACTGAAGCTTTCTTT. It yields the protein CASSPTRGNTEAFF. The chain links TRBV18 to TRBJ1-1; no reliable D call. This CDR3 has 14 residues. The V and J ends lost 3 bases and 2 bases respectively, with 10 bases between them. In germline, CDR1 is KGHSH, CDR2 LQKENI. Variable domain in full (rest from reference TRBV18 and TRBJ1-1): NAGVMQNPRHLVRRRGQEARLRCSPMKGHSHVYWYRQLPEEGLKFMVYLQKENIIDESGMPKERFSAEFPKEGPSILRIQQVVRGDSAAYFCASSPTRGNTEAFFGQGTRLTVV.

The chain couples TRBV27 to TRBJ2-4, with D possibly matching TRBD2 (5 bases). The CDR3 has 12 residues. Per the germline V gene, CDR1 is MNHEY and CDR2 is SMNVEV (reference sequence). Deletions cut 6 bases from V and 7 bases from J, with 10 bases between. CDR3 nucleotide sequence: TGTGCCAGCAGGGAGCGAGGGAACATTCAGTACTTC. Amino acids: CASRERGNIQYF.

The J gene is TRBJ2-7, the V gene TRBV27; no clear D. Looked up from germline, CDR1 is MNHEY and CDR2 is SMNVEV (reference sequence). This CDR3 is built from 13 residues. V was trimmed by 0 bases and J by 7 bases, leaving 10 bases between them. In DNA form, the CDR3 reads TGTGCCAGCAGTTTATCATTGGGTTATGAGCAGTACTTC. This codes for CASSLSLGYEQYF.

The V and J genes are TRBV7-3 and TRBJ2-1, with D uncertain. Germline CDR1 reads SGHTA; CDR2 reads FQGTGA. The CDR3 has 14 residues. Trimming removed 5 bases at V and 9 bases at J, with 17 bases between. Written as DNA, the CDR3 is TGTGCCAGCAGCCCGCAACCTAGTGTCCGTGAGCAGTTCTTC. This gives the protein CASSPQPSVREQFF.

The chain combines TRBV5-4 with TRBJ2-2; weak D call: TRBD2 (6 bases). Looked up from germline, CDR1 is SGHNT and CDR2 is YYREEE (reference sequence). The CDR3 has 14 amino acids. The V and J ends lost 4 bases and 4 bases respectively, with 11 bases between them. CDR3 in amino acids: CASSPGLPTGELFF. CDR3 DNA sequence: TGTGCCAGCAGCCCGGGACTGCCCACCGGGGAGCTGTTTTTT.

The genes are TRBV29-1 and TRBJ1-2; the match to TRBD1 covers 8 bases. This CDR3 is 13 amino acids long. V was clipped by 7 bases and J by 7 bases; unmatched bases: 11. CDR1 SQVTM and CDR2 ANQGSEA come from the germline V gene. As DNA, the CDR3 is TGCAGCGCTTCGGACAGGGATTTTAGTGGCTACACCTTC. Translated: CSASDRDFSGYTF.